What follows are 8 T cell receptor beta chains derived from one specimen sequenced in a study of blood T cells in healthy people across ages (dated by TCRdb to between 2014 and 2017). Library method: 5' RACE. Instrument on record: Illumina HiSeq 2500. A second about 7 to 11 cycle PCR used a sample-barcoded 5' primer and a J-beta primer mix. The public reads were run again by TCRdb, first through fastp at Q25 and then through MiXCR, and only productive beta chains were kept. CDR3 protein sequences are deduplicated, and each keeps its most common genes and DNA. The sample table records fewer than 1.5 million distinct CDR3 sequences; about 40% of these occur just once. 7% to 9% of the sample is in the top ten clones. The material sequenced was blood. The source of these receptors is a young woman in good health.

This clonotype was seen more than once but under ten times. The rearrangement links TRBV6-1 to TRBJ2-3; a possible D gene is TRBD2 (6 bases). Trimming took off 6 bases at V and 5 bases at J, with 9 bases between the two ends. Per the germline V gene, CDR1 is MNHNS and CDR2 is SASEGT. The length of the CDR3 is 12 residues. The CDR3 sequence: CASRGLGDTQYF. The CDR3 nucleotides read TGTGCCAGCAGGGGACTTGGAGATACGCAGTATTTT.

With respect to this clonotype: A read error may be the cause here, since a much bigger clone is one base away. V is TRBV2 and J is TRBJ2-7, with TRBD1 identical over 10 bases. This CDR3 region has 14 residues. J lost 4 bases, V lost 6 bases, and 6 bases had no gene match. Per germline, CDR1 SNHLY and CDR2 FYNNEI. The CDR3 loop is CASRGGTGVYEQYF. The CDR3 nucleotides read TGTGCCAGCAGAGGGGGGACAGGGGTTTACGAGCAGTACTTC.

The rearrangement links TRBV12-3 or TRBV12-4 to TRBJ2-2, with 7 bases identical to TRBD2. The CDR3 runs to 16 residues. Germline trimming cut 3 bases from V and 2 bases from J; bases unmatched to any gene: 6. The CDR3 DNA reads as TGTGCCAGCAGTTTGTCACGGGGGGTTAACACCGGGGAGCTGTTTTTT. It codes for CASSLSRGVNTGELFF.

V gene TRBV7-2 combines with J gene TRBJ2-1; D perhaps matches TRBD1 (6 bases). Germline V lookup: CDR1 SGHTA, CDR2 FQGNSA. The germline V and J ends were trimmed by 4 bases and 3 bases, with 13 bases remaining between them. The CDR3 has 15 amino acids. The CDR3 bases are TGTGCCAGCAGCTCACCCGGGACATTCTACAATGAGCAGTTCTTC. It is translated as CASSSPGTFYNEQFF.

This clonotype was seen only a few times. The chain uses TRBV20-1 and TRBJ2-5; D is unclear. The ends were cut back, 5 bases at V and 11 bases at J, with 12 bases in the middle. This CDR3 region has 10 residues. Germline V lookup: CDR1 DFQATT, CDR2 SNEGSKA (reference sequence). CDR3 amino acids: CSAGDVQQYF. CDR3 coding DNA: TGCAGTGCTGGCGACGTACAGCAGTACTTC.

The CDR3 region is CASSSSGSHEQFF. The CDR3 DNA reads TGTGCCAGCAGTTCTAGCGGGAGTCATGAGCAGTTCTTC. The rearrangement uses TRBV7-2 and TRBJ2-1; TRBD2 agrees at 10 bases. The germline V gene encodes CDR1 SGHTA and CDR2 FQGNSA. J was trimmed by 8 bases and V by 6 bases; bases with no gene match: 4. The CDR3 spans 13 residues.

This chain uses TRBV15 with TRBJ2-1; possibly TRBD2 for D (5 bases). CDR1 and CDR2 (germline): LNHNV, YYDKDF (reference sequence). There are 17 residues in the CDR3. The ends were cut back, 0 bases at V and 5 bases at J, with 17 bases in the middle. The CDR3 here is CATSRDPWLALDNEQFF. The CDR3, as DNA: TGTGCCACCAGCAGAGATCCGTGGCTAGCTTTGGACAATGAGCAGTTCTTC.

This chain links TRBV3-1 with TRBJ1-6; D remains ambiguous. Trimming removed 4 bases from V and 8 bases from J, with 15 bases in between. Looked up from germline, CDR1 is LGHDT and CDR2 is YNNKEL (reference sequence). The CDR3 sequence is 15 residues long. CDR3 sequence (DNA): TGTGCCAGCAGCCCAGGACGGTTGAAGGATTCACCCCTCCACTTT. Translated: CASSPGRLKDSPLHF.